One and the same sample provided the 21 T cell receptor beta chains below, sequenced in a study of diagnostic markers for celiac disease. Using the reads, TCRdb records one entry per CDR3 protein without DNA. This sample's table has thousands of distinct CDR3 sequences. The sequenced material came from either unsorted cells or a sorted T cell fraction (not recorded which). All receptors derive from a human donor. This table probably holds off-target reads from a library built for another chain.

The chain couples TRBV7-8 to TRBJ1-6; the D call from TCRdb, TRBD1, cannot be confirmed without DNA. The CDR3 is made up of 23 amino acids. CDR1 SGHVS and CDR2 FQNEAQ come from the germline V gene. CDR3 region: CASSWMVRQPHLIYSPYNSPLHF.

V gene TRBV29-1 combines with J gene TRBJ2-3; the TRBD1 assignment by TCRdb is unverifiable without DNA. This CDR3 spans 14 amino acids. CDR1 and CDR2 from the germline V gene are SQVTM and ANQGSEA. The CDR3 sequence is CSAGAETSTDTQYF.

Frequency places this clonotype as medium-sized. The chain couples TRBV5-1 to TRBJ2-1; the D gene TCRdb calls, TRBD2, cannot be checked with no DNA. Germline V gene lookup returns CDR1 SGHRS and CDR2 YFSETQ. This CDR3 contains 14 residues. The CDR3 spells CASKRTSANNEQFF.

This clonotype registers medium-sized (0.01 to 0.1%) by frequency. V is TRBV10-3 and J is TRBJ2-7; TCRdb returns TRBD1, unconfirmable since there is no DNA. The CDR3 runs 14 residues. Germline values: CDR1 ENHRY, CDR2 SYGVKD. CDR3 region: CAISDGQGTHEQYF.

In terms of frequency, this clonotype is medium-sized. The CDR3 spells CASSQDVAARDEQFF. The chain combines TRBV4-2 with TRBJ2-1; with no DNA, the TCRdb D assignment of TRBD2 cannot be verified. This CDR3 contains 15 residues. Germline V gene sequence: CDR1 LGHNA, CDR2 YNFKEQ.

In terms of frequency, this clonotype is medium-sized. The chain recombines TRBV20-1 with TRBJ1-2. The CDR3 is made up of 11 amino acids. Germline V gives CDR1 DFQATT, CDR2 SNEGSKA (reference sequence). CDR3 protein: CSASTGYGYTF.

This chain uses TRBV19 with TRBJ2-2; the D call from TCRdb, TRBD1, cannot be confirmed without DNA. The CDR3 is 15 amino acids. Germline lookup yields CDR1 LNHDA and CDR2 SQIVND (reference sequence). The CDR3 is CASSIDGWGSGELFF. The variable domain in full, completed from reference TRBV19 and TRBJ2-2, reads DGGITQSPKYLFRKEGQNVTLSCEQNLNHDAMYWYRQDPGQGLRLIYYSQIVNDFQKGDIAEGYSVSREKKESFPLTVTSAQKNPTAFYLCASSIDGWGSGELFFGEGSRLTVL.

This clonotype counts as medium-sized by frequency. This rearrangement joins TRBV20-1 to TRBJ2-7; TCRdb outputs TRBD2, but without DNA this stays unchecked. This CDR3 contains 12 residues. The germline V gene encodes CDR1 DFQATT and CDR2 SNEGSKA (reference sequence). The CDR3 spells CSGSGDPYEQYF.

The chain is built from TRBV2 and TRBJ1-6. Germline V lookup: CDR1 SNHLY, CDR2 FYNNEI. The CDR3 covers 11 residues. CDR3 region: CASSLTSPLHF.

CDR3 amino acids: CASSQVFGVATEAFF. This sequence joins TRBV3-1 and TRBJ1-1. Germline loops: CDR1 LGHDT, CDR2 YNNKEL (reference sequence). This CDR3 spans 15 amino acids.

This sequence joins TRBV19 and TRBJ1-5. CDR3 length: 12 residues. CDR1 and CDR2 from the germline V gene are LNHDA and SQIVND (reference sequence). The CDR3 is CASSIGNQPQHF.

The chain employs TRBV7-2 and TRBJ2-3; TCRdb's D call of TRBD2 is untestable without DNA. Germline CDR1 is SGHTA and CDR2 is FQGNSA. CDR3 size: 15 residues. CDR3 sequence reads: CASNWAGSYTDTQYF.

Frequency places this clonotype as medium-sized (0.01 to 0.1%). The rearrangement links TRBV20-1 to TRBJ1-5; TCRdb gives TRBD1 as the D gene, but with no DNA this cannot be confirmed. This CDR3 has 16 residues. Germline V CDR1 and CDR2: DFQATT, SNEGSKA (reference sequence). The CDR3 spells CSARDRGTGSNQPQHF.

The chain has TRBV7-2 and TRBJ1-5. The CDR3 sequence is 15 residues long. Germline V lookup: CDR1 SGHTA, CDR2 FQGNSA. CDR3 region: CASSHDIGGVQPQHF.

This clonotype is called medium-sized based on its frequency. This chain links TRBV7-2 with TRBJ2-3. The CDR3 totals 14 residues. Germline CDR1 reads SGHTA; CDR2 reads FQGNSA. CDR3 amino acids: CASSLNPYTDTQYF.

This chain links TRBV6-4 with TRBJ2-3; TCRdb outputs TRBD1, but without DNA this stays unchecked. The CDR3 contains 16 residues. Germline lookup yields CDR1 MRHNA and CDR2 SNTAGT. The CDR3 is CASSEGRTDGADTQYF.

CDR3 residues: CASGAPQETQYF. This rearrangement joins TRBV27 to TRBJ2-5; the D gene TCRdb calls, TRBD1, cannot be checked with no DNA. This CDR3 spans 12 amino acids. CDR1 and CDR2 from the germline V gene are MNHEY and SMNVEV (reference sequence).

This clonotype is identified as medium-sized from frequency. This chain links TRBV28 with TRBJ1-4; the D call of TRBD1 rests on TCRdb alone, since no DNA is present to check it. The CDR3 runs to 14 residues. CDR1 and CDR2 from the germline V gene are MDHEN and SYDVKM. CDR3 protein: CASSDPGTGEKLFF.

The CDR3 region is CASSLWGRSRDYEQYF. This chain uses TRBV7-2 with TRBJ2-7; as DNA is missing, the TRBD1 call by TCRdb cannot be tested. The CDR3 loop spans 16 amino acids. Germline values: CDR1 SGHTA, CDR2 FQGNSA.

This clonotype is deemed large by its frequency. The V gene is TRBV12-3 or TRBV12-4, the J gene TRBJ2-1; lacking DNA, the TRBD2 call made by TCRdb goes unchecked. The CDR3 is 19 amino acids. CDR3 sequence reads: CASSLEGLAGGPTIDEQFF.

This clonotype is called hyperexpanded (1% or more) based on its frequency. The rearrangement links TRBV29-1 to TRBJ2-3; the TCRdb D gene call, TRBD2, has no DNA to confirm it. The germline gives CDR1 SQVTM, CDR2 ANQGSEA. CDR3 length equals 14 residues. The CDR3 sequence is CSVEGPDITDTQYF.